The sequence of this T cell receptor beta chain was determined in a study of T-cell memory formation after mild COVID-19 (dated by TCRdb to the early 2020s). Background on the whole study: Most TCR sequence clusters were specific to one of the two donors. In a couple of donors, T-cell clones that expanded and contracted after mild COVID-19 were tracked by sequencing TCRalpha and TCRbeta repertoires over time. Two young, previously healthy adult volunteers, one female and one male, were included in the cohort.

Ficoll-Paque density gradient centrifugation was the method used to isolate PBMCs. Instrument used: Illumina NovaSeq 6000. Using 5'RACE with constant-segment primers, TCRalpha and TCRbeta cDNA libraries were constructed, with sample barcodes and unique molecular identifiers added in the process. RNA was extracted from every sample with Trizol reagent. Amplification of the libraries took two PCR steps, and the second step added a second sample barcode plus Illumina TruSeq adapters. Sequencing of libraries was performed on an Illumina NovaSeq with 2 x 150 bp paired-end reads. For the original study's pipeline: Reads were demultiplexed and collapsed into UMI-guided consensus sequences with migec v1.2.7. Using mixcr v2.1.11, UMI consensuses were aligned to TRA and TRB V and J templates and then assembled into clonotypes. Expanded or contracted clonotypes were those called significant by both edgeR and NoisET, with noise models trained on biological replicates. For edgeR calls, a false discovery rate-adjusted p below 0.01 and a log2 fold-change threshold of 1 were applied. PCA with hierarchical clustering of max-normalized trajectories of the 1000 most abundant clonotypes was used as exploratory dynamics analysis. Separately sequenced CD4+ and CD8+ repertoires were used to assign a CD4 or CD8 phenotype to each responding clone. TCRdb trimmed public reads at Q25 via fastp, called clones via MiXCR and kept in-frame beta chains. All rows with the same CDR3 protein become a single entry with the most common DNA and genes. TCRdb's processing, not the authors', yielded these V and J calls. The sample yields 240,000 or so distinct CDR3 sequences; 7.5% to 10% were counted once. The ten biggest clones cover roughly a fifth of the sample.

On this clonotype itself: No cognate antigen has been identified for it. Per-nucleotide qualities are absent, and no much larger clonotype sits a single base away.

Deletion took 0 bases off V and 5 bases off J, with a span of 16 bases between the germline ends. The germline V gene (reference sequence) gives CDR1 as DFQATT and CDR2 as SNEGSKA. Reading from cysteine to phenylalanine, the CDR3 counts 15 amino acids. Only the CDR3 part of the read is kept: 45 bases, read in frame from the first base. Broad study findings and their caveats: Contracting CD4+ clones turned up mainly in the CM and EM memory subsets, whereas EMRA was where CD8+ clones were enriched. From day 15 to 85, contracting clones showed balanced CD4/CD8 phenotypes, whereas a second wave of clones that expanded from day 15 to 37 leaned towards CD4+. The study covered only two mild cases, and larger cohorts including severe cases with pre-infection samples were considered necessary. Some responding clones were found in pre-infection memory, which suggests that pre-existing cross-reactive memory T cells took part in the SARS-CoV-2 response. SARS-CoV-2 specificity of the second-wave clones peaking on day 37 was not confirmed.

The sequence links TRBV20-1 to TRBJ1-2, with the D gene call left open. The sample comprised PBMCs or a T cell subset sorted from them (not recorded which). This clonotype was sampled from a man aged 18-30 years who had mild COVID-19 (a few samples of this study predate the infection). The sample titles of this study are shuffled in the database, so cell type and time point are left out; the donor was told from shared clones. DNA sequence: TGCAGTGCTAGAGATAGGGCATCGGCGCGGTATGGCTACACCTTC. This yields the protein CSARDRASARYGYTF.